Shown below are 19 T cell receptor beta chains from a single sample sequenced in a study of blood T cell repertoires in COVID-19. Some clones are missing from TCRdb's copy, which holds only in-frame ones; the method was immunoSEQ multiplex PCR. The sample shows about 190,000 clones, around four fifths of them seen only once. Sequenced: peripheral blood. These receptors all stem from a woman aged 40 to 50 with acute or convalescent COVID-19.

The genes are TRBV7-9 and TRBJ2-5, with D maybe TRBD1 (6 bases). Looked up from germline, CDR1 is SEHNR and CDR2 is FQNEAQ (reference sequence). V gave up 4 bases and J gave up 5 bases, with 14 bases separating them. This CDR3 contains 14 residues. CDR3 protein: CASSSYRVGETQYF. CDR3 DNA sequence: TGTGCCAGCAGCTCGTACAGGGTCGGGGAGACCCAGTACTTC.

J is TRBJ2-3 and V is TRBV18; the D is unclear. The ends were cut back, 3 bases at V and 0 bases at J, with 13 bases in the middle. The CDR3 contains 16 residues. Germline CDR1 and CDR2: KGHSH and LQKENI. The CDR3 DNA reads TGTGCCAGCTCACCTTTATCGTTCACTAGCACAGATACGCAGTATTTT. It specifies CASSPLSFTSTDTQYF.

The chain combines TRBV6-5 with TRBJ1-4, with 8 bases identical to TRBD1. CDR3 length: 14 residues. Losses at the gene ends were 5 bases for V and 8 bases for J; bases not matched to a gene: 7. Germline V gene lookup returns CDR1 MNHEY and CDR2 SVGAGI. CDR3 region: CASSNDRGTEKLFF. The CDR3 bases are TGTGCCAGCAGTAACGACAGGGGTACGGAAAAACTGTTTTTT.

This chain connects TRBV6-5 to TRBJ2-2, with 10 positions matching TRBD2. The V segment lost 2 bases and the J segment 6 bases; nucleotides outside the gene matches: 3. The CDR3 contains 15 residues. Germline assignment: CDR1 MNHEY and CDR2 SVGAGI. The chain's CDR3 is CASSYGLAGAGELFF. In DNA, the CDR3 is TGTGCCAGCAGTTACGGGCTAGCGGGAGCCGGGGAGCTGTTTTTT.

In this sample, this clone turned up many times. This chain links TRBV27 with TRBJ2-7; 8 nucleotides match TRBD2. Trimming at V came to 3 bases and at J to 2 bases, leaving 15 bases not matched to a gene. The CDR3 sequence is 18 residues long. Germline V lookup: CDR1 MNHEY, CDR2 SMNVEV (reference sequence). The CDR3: CASSFVSPLADPPYEQYF. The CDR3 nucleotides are TGTGCCAGCAGTTTTGTTAGTCCACTAGCGGATCCTCCCTACGAGCAGTACTTC.

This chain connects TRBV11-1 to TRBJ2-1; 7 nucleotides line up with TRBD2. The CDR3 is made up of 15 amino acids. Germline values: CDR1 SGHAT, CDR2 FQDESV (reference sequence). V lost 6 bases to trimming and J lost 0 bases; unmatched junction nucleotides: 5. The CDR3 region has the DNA TGTGCCAGCAGTCTCCCTAGCGGCTCCTACAATGAGCAGTTCTTC. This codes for CASSLPSGSYNEQFF.

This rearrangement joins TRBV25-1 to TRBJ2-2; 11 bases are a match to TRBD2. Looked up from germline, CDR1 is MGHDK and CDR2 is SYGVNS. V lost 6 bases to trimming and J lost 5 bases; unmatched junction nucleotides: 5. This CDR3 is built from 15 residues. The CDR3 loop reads CASRASGRRTGELFF. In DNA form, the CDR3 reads TGTGCCAGCAGAGCTAGCGGGAGGAGGACCGGGGAGCTGTTTTTT. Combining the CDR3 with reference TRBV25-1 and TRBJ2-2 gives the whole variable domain EADIYQTPRYLVIGTGKKITLECSQTMGHDKMYWYQQDPGMELHLIHYSYGVNSTEKGDLSSESTVSRIRTEHFPLTLESARPSHTSQYLCASRASGRRTGELFFGEGSRLTVL.

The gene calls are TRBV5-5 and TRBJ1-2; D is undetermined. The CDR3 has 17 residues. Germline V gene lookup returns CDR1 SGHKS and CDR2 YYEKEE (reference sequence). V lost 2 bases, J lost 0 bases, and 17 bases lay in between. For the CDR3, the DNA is TGTGCCAGCAGCTTTTCAGAAAGCAGAGCGACTAACTATGGCTACACCTTC. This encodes CASSFSESRATNYGYTF.

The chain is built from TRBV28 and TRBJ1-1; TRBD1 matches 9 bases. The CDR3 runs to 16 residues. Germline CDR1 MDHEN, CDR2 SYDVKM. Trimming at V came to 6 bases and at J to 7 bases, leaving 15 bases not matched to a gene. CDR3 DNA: TGTGCCAGCAGCGATAGGGAATACAGGGGGCGCGGTGAAGCTTTCTTT. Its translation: CASSDREYRGRGEAFF.

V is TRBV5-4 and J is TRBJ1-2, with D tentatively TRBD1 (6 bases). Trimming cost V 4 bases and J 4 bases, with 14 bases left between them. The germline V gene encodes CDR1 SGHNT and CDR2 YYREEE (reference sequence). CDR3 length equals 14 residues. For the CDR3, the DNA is TGTGCCAGCAGCCCCGGGGGGGCCACCTATGGCTACACCTTC. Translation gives CASSPGGATYGYTF.

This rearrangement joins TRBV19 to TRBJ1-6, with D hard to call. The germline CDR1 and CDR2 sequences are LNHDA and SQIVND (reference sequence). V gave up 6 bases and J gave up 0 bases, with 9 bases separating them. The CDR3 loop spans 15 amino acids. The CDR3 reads CASRGGSSYNSPLHF. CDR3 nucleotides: TGTGCCAGTAGGGGAGGGAGCTCCTATAATTCACCCCTCCACTTT.

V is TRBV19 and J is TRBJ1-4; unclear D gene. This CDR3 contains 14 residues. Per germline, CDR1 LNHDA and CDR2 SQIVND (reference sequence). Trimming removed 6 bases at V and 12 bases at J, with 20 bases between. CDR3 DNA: TGTGCCAGTAGCCCAATCGGGAGTCCTGAGGAACTGTTTTTT. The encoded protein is CASSPIGSPEELFF.

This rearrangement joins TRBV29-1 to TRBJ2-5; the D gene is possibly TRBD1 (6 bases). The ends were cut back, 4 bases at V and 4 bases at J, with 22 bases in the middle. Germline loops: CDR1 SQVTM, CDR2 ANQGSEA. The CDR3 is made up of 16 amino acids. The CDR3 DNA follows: TGCAGCGTTGTAGGACGCCTTGACAGGAGCTCAGAGACCCAGTACTTC. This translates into CSVVGRLDRSSETQYF.

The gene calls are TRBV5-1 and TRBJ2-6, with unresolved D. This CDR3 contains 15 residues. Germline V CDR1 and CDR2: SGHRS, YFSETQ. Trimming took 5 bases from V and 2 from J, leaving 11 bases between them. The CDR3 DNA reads TGCGCCAGCAGTCCCTCGTTAACTGGGGCCAACGTCCTGACTTTC. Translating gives CASSPSLTGANVLTF.

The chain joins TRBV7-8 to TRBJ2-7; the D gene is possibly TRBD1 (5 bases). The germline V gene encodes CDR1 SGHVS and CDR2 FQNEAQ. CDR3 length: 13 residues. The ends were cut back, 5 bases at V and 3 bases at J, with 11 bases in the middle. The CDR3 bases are TGTGCCAGCAGCCAAACAAGGGGCTACGAGCAGTACTTC. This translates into CASSQTRGYEQYF.

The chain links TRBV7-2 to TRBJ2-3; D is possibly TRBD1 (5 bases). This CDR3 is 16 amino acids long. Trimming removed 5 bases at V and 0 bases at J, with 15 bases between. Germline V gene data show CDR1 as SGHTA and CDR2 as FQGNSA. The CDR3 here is CASSKRMAGSTDTQYF. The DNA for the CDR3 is TGTGCCAGCAGCAAGAGGATGGCAGGGAGCACAGATACGCAGTATTTT.

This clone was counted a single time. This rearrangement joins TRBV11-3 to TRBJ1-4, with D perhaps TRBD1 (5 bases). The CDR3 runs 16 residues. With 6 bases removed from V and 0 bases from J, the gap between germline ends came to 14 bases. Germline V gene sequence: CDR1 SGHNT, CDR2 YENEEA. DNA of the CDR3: TGTGCCAGCAGGACAGAGAAGACCTCAACTAATGAAAAACTGTTTTTT. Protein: CASRTEKTSTNEKLFF.

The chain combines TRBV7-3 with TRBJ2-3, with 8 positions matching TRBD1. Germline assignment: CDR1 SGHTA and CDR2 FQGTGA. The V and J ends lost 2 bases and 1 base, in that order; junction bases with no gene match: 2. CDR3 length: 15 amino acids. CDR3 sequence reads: CASSLVGQGTDTQYF. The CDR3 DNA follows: TGTGCCAGCAGCTTAGTGGGACAGGGCACAGATACGCAGTATTTT.

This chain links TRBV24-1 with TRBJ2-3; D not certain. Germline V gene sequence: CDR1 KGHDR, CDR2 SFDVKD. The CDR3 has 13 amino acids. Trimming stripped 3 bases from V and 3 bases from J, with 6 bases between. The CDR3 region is CATSDDSTDTQYF. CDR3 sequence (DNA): TGTGCCACCAGTGATGACTCAACAGATACGCAGTATTTT.